The 7 T cell receptor beta chains presented below share a single source sample, sequenced in a study of cytomegalovirus exposure and HLA in healthy donors. This PCR relied on a set of 60 Vbeta primers and 13 Jbeta primers. The repertoire was sequenced with immunoSEQ multiplex PCR; TCRdb's copy has only in-frame clones and lacks some. The sample includes 100,000 or so clones, almost 70% of them seen just once. Sample: PBMCs. Receptors were obtained from a man aged 30 to 45 in good health and CMV-seronegative.

This clone was observed a few times. CDR3 loop: CASSPVRGYEQYF. The CDR3 nucleotides read TGTGCCAGCAGCCCTGTCCGGGGGTACGAGCAGTACTTC. The rearrangement uses TRBV27 and TRBJ2-7; weak D call: TRBD2 (6 bases). V was clipped by 6 bases and J by 4 bases, with 13 bases between them. Germline V CDR1 and CDR2: MNHEY, SMNVEV (reference sequence). This CDR3 is 13 amino acids long.

V usage is TRBV10-1 and J usage is TRBJ2-7; 8 nucleotides line up with TRBD2. Per the germline V gene, CDR1 is WNHNN and CDR2 is SYGVQD (reference sequence). V trimming: 9 bases; J trimming: 6 bases; junction bases outside the gene matches: 7. This CDR3 contains 12 residues. The DNA for the CDR3 is TGCGCCAGTGTCGGGGGGGGGTGCGAGCAGTACTTC. It yields the protein CASVGGGCEQYF.

The chain carries TRBV28 and TRBJ1-3, with 9 bases aligning to TRBD1. The V gene end was trimmed by 5 bases and the J gene end by 4 bases; junction bases not matched to a gene: 3. Germline V gives CDR1 MDHEN, CDR2 SYDVKM. This CDR3 contains 14 residues. CDR3 coding DNA: TGTGCCAGCAGTAGACAGGGGGTCGGAAACACCATATATTTT. It is translated as CASSRQGVGNTIYF.

This chain joins TRBV5-4 and TRBJ2-7; D possibly corresponds to TRBD2 (7 bases). The CDR3 loop spans 17 amino acids. In germline, CDR1 is SGHNT, CDR2 YYREEE (reference sequence). The V end was cut by 4 bases, the J end by 2 bases, with 22 bases between. The CDR3 protein is CASSEGGGGASTYEQYF. CDR3 nucleotide sequence: TGTGCCAGCAGCGAGGGGGGGGGAGGGGCCAGCACCTACGAGCAGTACTTC.

This rearrangement joins TRBV6-5 to TRBJ2-3, with D possibly TRBD1 on 6 matching bases. The germline V gene has CDR1 MNHEY and CDR2 SVGAGI. The V gene lost 4 bases and the J gene lost 2 bases, with 16 bases spanning the gap. The CDR3 is 16 amino acids. Here the CDR3 reads CASSSEHRGFTDTQYF. The CDR3 DNA is TGTGCCAGCAGTTCCGAACATAGGGGGTTCACAGATACGCAGTATTTT.

The rearrangement links TRBV21-1 to TRBJ2-1; the table's D call, TRBD1, was not checked against the DNA. TRBV21-1 is a listed pseudogene. The CDR3 sequence is 20 residues long. The CDR3 nucleotides are TGTGCCAGCAGCAAAACCAAGCAGCAGGGGCGAATAGACTCCTACAATGAGCAGTTCTTC. Its protein product is CASSKTKQQGRIDSYNEQFF.

This chain joins TRBV7-2 and TRBJ2-3; the match to TRBD2 covers 7 bases. CDR3 length equals 14 residues. CDR1 is SGHTA and CDR2 is FQGNSA in the germline V gene. V trimming: 1 base; J trimming: 11 bases; junction bases outside the gene matches: 9. The DNA for the CDR3 is TGTGCCAGCAGCTTAGAGGAGCGGGGCTGGGTGCAGTATTTT. Translated: CASSLEERGWVQYF. The entire variable domain, with the rest obtained from reference TRBV7-2 and TRBJ2-3, is as follows: GAGVSQSPSNKVTEKGKDVELRCDPISGHTALYWYRQSLGQGLEFLIYFQGNSAPDKSGLPSDRFSAERTGGSVSTLTIQRTQQEDSAVYLCASSLEERGWVQYFGPGTRLTVL.